Included here is one TCR beta chain sequence, with context. As yet, its antigen is unknown. The read terminates 3 residues before the CDR3 end, so the remaining end is supplied by the germline J gene. CVID subjects were around 16 female and around 28 male, aged roughly 8 to 64. All CVID subjects were on immunoglobulin replacement for at least one year. Each donor provided about 5 to 9 ml of heparinized whole blood. The data belong to a study of T cell clonality in common variable immunodeficiency. General study results and limits: Reportedly, TCR beta sequences from common variable immunodeficiency showed fewer deletions and N-nucleotide insertions.

Measured with immunoSEQ multiplex PCR; TCRdb has only the in-frame clones, and not every one. In total, the table holds several thousand clones. The germline gives CDR1 MNHNS, CDR2 SASEGT. The junction had 3 bases not matched to a gene; V was cut back by 0 bases and J by 6 bases. The CDR3 consists of 15 residues. This sequence was found in a human donor with common variable immunodeficiency. The V call is TRBV6-1, the J call TRBJ1-5; 9 bases line up with TRBD1. Input material: peripheral blood mononuclear cells. CDR3 sequence reads: CASSEALDRGQPQHF. Partial CDR3 DNA: TGTGCCAGCAGTGAAGCTCTGGACAGGGGTCAGCCC.